This TCR beta chain was captured by sequencing in a study of graft-versus-host responses after intestinal transplantation. The wider study: Recipients were all induced with anti-thymocyte globulin, then given tacrolimus and steroids for 2 to 3 years. Study results and caveats: Detection of GvH clones occurred in recipient marrow, and some had their first appearance in ileum or blood.

A word on this clone: Antigen unknown.

Graft tissue was processed to release intraepithelial and lamina propria lymphocytes. The protocol was immunoSEQ multiplex PCR, while the TCRdb copy is restricted to in-frame clones and leaves out a portion. The sample has 20,000 to 25,000 clones; roughly four fifths are singletons. Germline CDR1 reads LNHDA; CDR2 reads SQIVND (reference sequence). The length of the CDR3 is 12 residues. Trimming took 7 bases from V and 7 from J, leaving 13 bases between them. The V and J genes are TRBV19 and TRBJ1-2, with a weak D call TRBD1 (5 bases). The sequence was collected from a human patient who received an intestinal transplant, so some T cells may come from the graft donor. The sample here was ileum tissue, taken 12 days after intestinal transplant. CDR3 sequence reads: CASMEGMSGYTF. Written as DNA, the CDR3 is TGTGCCAGTATGGAGGGGATGAGTGGCTACACCTTC. The complete variable domain, with remaining parts taken from reference TRBV19 and TRBJ1-2, reads DGGITQSPKYLFRKEGQNVTLSCEQNLNHDAMYWYRQDPGQGLRLIYYSQIVNDFQKGDIAEGYSVSREKKESFPLTVTSAQKNPTAFYLCASMEGMSGYTFGSGTRLTVV.